A selection of T cell receptor beta chains follows, all from one sample in a study of T cell repertoires in cytomegalovirus infection. Using its own MiXCR run on the reads, TCRdb lists one record per CDR3 protein. The repertoire holds 200,000 to 300,000 distinct CDR3 sequences, with approximately 10% as singletons. Specimen: PBMCs. The receptor set was obtained from a human donor in good health (CMV status not recorded). Some clones in this sample may be carry-over from other donors' samples. The CDR3 runs from the conserved cysteine through the conserved F or W. The D gene is left open where the match is weak. Size is omitted from some rows. Given values are once, few, many or a class for expanded clones.

>TRBJ1-5|TRBV5-8|many|NA
CASSLEGSGNQPQHF
TGTGCCAGCAGCTTGGAGGGGTCTGGCAATCAGCCCCAGCATTTT
>TRBJ2-3|TRBV28|NA|TRBD2
CASSLAVAGGQNTQYF
TGTGCCAGCAGTTTAGCCGTTGCGGGGGGGCAAAATACGCAGTATTTT
>TRBJ2-7|TRBV27|many|NA
CASGLTTGRDYEQYF
TGTGCCAGCGGACTCACAACAGGGAGGGACTACGAGCAGTACTTC
>TRBJ2-3|TRBV20-1|many|NA
CSARLSAAQDTQYF
TGCAGTGCTAGACTCTCGGCAGCCCAAGATACGCAGTATTTT
>TRBJ2-2|TRBV11-3|NA|NA
CASSRVQGRLFF
TGTGCCAGCAGCCGAGTGCAGGGACGGCTGTTTTTT
>TRBJ1-3|TRBV7-9|many|TRBD1
CASSSNPRGRGNTIYF
TGTGCCAGCAGCTCTAACCCCAGGGGGCGCGGAAACACCATATATTTT
>TRBJ2-7|TRBV7-2|many|TRBD1
CASSLGQTFSEQYF
TGTGCCAGCAGCTTGGGACAGACGTTCTCCGAGCAGTACTTC
>TRBJ2-7|TRBV18|NA|NA
CASSVVSRGHEQYF
TGTGCCAGCTCCGTGGTCAGCAGGGGACACGAGCAGTACTTC
>TRBJ2-1|TRBV20-1|few|TRBD2
CSARDYFQRDHNEQFF
TGCAGTGCTAGAGATTACTTCCAGCGGGACCACAATGAGCAGTTCTTC
>TRBJ2-1|TRBV29-1|many|NA
CSVEVSGNEQFF
TGCAGCGTTGAAGTTTCGGGAAATGAGCAGTTCTTC
>TRBJ2-3|TRBV6-2/TRBV6-3|many|NA
CASSYEGGSTDTQYF
TGTGCCAGCAGTTACGAGGGTGGGAGCACAGATACGCAGTATTTT
>TRBJ2-5|TRBV18|few|NA
CASSRVQETQYF
TGTGCCAGCTCACGGGTCCAAGAGACCCAGTACTTC
>TRBJ2-1|TRBV28|many|NA
CASSSPPGLEQFF
TGTGCCAGCAGTTCCCCCCCCGGACTAGAGCAGTTCTTC
>TRBJ1-2|TRBV29-1|NA|NA
CSVVRGSNYGYTF
TGCAGCGTTGTAAGGGGTAGTAACTATGGCTACACCTTC
>TRBJ2-5|TRBV11-2|few|NA
CASSFTGRETQYF
TGTGCCAGCAGCTTCACAGGCAGGGAGACCCAGTACTTC
>TRBJ1-2|TRBV12-3/TRBV12-4|few|NA
CASTPAGGGYGYTF
TGTGCCAGCACCCCCGCGGGGGGCGGCTATGGCTACACCTTC
>TRBJ1-6|TRBV28|few|NA
CASSLRTSYNSPLHF
TGTGCCAGCAGTTTAAGGACCAGTTATAATTCACCCCTCCACTTT
>TRBJ2-4|TRBV18|NA|NA
CASSPDDLAKNIQYF
TGTGCCAGCTCACCAGACGATTTAGCCAAAAACATTCAGTACTTC
>TRBJ1-1|TRBV10-3|many|NA
CAISDGRKTKGTEAFF
TGTGCCATCAGTGATGGACGAAAAACCAAGGGGACTGAAGCTTTCTTT
>TRBJ1-1|TRBV29-1|many|NA
CSVPRREGPMNTEAFF
TGCAGCGTTCCCCGCAGGGAGGGACCTATGAACACTGAAGCTTTCTTT
>TRBJ1-1|TRBV6-1|few|TRBD1
CASSERTGGGTEAFF
TGTGCCAGCAGTGAAAGGACAGGGGGAGGCACTGAAGCTTTCTTT
>TRBJ2-7|TRBV20-1|NA|NA
CSATLPLATHEQYF
TGCAGTGCAACGCTTCCACTAGCTACCCATGAGCAGTACTTC
>TRBJ1-6|TRBV7-2|many|NA
CATGVSYNSPLHF
TGTGCCACAGGTGTCTCCTATAATTCACCCCTCCACTTT
>TRBJ2-1|TRBV6-2/TRBV6-3|NA|NA
CASSSAVTPKGQFF
TGTGCCAGCAGTTCCGCGGTTACCCCCAAGGGGCAGTTCTTC
>TRBJ1-3|TRBV6-1|many|NA
CASRSGVSGNTIYF
TGTGCCAGCAGGAGTGGGGTCTCTGGAAACACCATATATTTT
>TRBJ2-7|TRBV20-1|few|NA
CSARSETYEQYF
TGCAGTGCTCGGTCGGAGACCTACGAGCAGTACTTC
>TRBJ1-1|TRBV12-3/TRBV12-4|NA|NA
CASSRPPNTEAFF
TGTGCCAGCAGCCGCCCCCCGAACACTGAAGCTTTCTTT
>TRBJ1-6|TRBV20-1|NA|TRBD1
CSARDMKDRTNSPLHF
TGCAGTGCTAGAGATATGAAGGACAGGACAAATTCACCCCTCCACTTT
>TRBJ2-1|TRBV7-2|many|TRBD2
CASSEGWGLRDEQFF
TGTGCCAGCAGCGAGGGGTGGGGACTACGCGATGAGCAGTTCTTC
>TRBJ1-2|TRBV7-8|many|NA
CASSLASGDGYTF
TGTGCCAGCAGCTTAGCGTCAGGGGATGGCTACACCTTC
>TRBJ2-2|TRBV6-2/TRBV6-3|NA|TRBD1
CASLGTGGYTGELFF
TGTGCCAGCCTAGGGACAGGGGGATATACCGGGGAGCTGTTTTTT
>TRBJ2-3|TRBV27|many|TRBD2
CASSSGTSGGVTQYF
TGTGCCAGCAGTTCGGGGACTAGCGGGGGAGTTACGCAGTATTTT
>TRBJ1-1|TRBV7-9|many|TRBD1
CASSPPTGTGTEAFF
TGTGCCAGCAGCCCACCGACAGGGACGGGCACTGAAGCTTTCTTT
>TRBJ1-1|TRBV29-1|few|NA
CSALGASLVTEAFF
TGCAGCGCCCTCGGTGCTTCCTTGGTCACTGAAGCTTTCTTT
>TRBJ2-5|TRBV7-2|many|NA
CASSQFFGETQYF
TGTGCCAGCAGTCAGTTCTTTGGGGAGACCCAGTACTTC
>TRBJ1-5|TRBV24-1|many|NA
CATSETGLQPQHF
TGTGCCACCAGTGAAACCGGACTTCAGCCCCAGCATTTT
>TRBJ2-5|TRBV7-2|many|TRBD2
CASRAGGRVETQYF
TGTGCCAGCAGGGCTGGCGGGAGGGTAGAGACCCAGTACTTC
>TRBJ2-4|TRBV7-9|many|NA
CASSRDGQVNIQYF
TGTGCCAGCAGCCGCGACGGACAAGTAAACATTCAGTACTTC
>TRBJ2-3|TRBV5-5|few|NA
CASSSTTLGDTQYF
TGTGCCAGCAGCTCGACGACCCTCGGTGATACGCAGTATTTT
>TRBJ1-1|TRBV19|many|NA
CASSIDLRVQIVTEAFF
TGTGCCAGTAGTATAGATCTAAGGGTGCAGATAGTAACTGAAGCTTTCTTT